The rows below give T cell receptor beta chains drawn from one sample of a study of cytomegalovirus exposure and HLA in healthy donors. Data came from immunoSEQ multiplex PCR; TCRdb stores just in-frame clones and leaves some out. This table has 90,000 to 140,000 clones, about four fifths appearing once. Sequencing used PBMCs. All receptors come from a man in his forties in good health and CMV-seronegative. Each CDR3 is given with its conserved first and last residue. The D gene is left open where the match is weak. A clone size is listed for some rows: how often the clone was seen (once, few, many), or a class if it is expanded.

once TRBJ2-7 TRBD2 TRBV13 TGTGCCAGCAGCTTTCCTAGCGGGGGGGCGTACGAGCAGTACTTC CASSFPSGGAYEQYF
few TRBJ2-1 - TRBV29-1 TGCAGCGTTGAACTACAGTACAATGAGCAGTTCTTC CSVELQYNEQFF
- TRBJ1-5 - TRBV30 TGTGCCTGGAGTACAGGCTGCAATCAGCCCCAGCATTTT CAWSTGCNQPQHF
few TRBJ2-7 - TRBV30 TGTGCCTGGAGCCGTACTAGCCAGATAAGCTCCTACGAGCAGTACTTC CAWSRTSQISSYEQYF
- TRBJ2-5 - TRBV29-1 TGCAGCGTTGAACCTAGCCCACAAGAGACCCAGTACTTC CSVEPSPQETQYF
- TRBJ2-3 - TRBV4-1 TGCGCCAGCAGCCAAGGGTTAGCAGGGATGGATACGCAGTATTTT CASSQGLAGMDTQYF
- TRBJ2-7 TRBD2 TRBV4-2 TGTGCCAGCAGCCAAGATGGACTAGCGTACAACTACGAGCAGTACTTC CASSQDGLAYNYEQYF
- TRBJ2-3 TRBD2 TRBV9 TGTGCCAGCAGCAGGACTAGCGGGTCCCGCACAGATACGCAGTATTTT CASSRTSGSRTDTQYF
- TRBJ2-7 TRBD1 TRBV7-9 TGTGCCAGCAGCCGGTTGGGCCAGGGGGACTCCTACGAGCAGTACTTC CASSRLGQGDSYEQYF
once TRBJ2-5 TRBD2 TRBV6-6 TGTGCCAGCAGTTACGCGTCCGGGGGGAGGGAGACCCAGTACTTC CASSYASGGRETQYF
- TRBJ2-7 TRBD1 TRBV5-1 TGCGCCAGCAGCCAAGGACAGGGGACCTCCTACGAGCAGTACTTC CASSQGQGTSYEQYF
few TRBJ1-1 - TRBV7-9 TGTGCCAGCAGCCACCGGGACTTTGGGGGGACTGAAGCTTTCTTT CASSHRDFGGTEAFF
- TRBJ1-5 TRBD1 TRBV2 TGTGCCAGCAGCCGCGACAGGGGTAATCAGCCCCAGCATTTT CASSRDRGNQPQHF
- TRBJ1-3 - TRBV6-1 TGTGCCAGCAGTCAGACAGGTTCCGGAAACACCATATATTTT CASSQTGSGNTIYF
- TRBJ2-7 TRBD1 TRBV6-4 TGTGCCAGCAGTTTCGGGACAGGGTTGCGCGAGCAGTACTTC CASSFGTGLREQYF
- TRBJ1-1 - TRBV7-9 TGTGCCAGCAGCTTTACAGGCCTCGGACCTGAAGCTTTCTTT CASSFTGLGPEAFF
- TRBJ2-7 TRBD1 TRBV19 TGTGCCAGTAACACCGGGACAGCCCCCTACGAGCAGTACTTC CASNTGTAPYEQYF
once TRBJ2-3 - TRBV9 TGTGCCAGCAGCTTGACAGGAGCCAGCACAGATACGCAGTATTTT CASSLTGASTDTQYF
- TRBJ1-2 - TRBV10-3 TGTGCCATCACCCTAGACAGAAGCTATGGCTACACCTTC CAITLDRSYGYTF
- TRBJ1-1 TRBD1 TRBV27 TGTGCCAGCAGTAGCATCGACAGGGTGAACACTGAAGCTTTCTTT CASSSIDRVNTEAFF
- TRBJ2-1 TRBD2 TRBV6-5 TGTGCCAGCAGTACGGGGGGTGAGCAGTTCTTC CASSTGGEQFF
- TRBJ2-7 - TRBV30 TGTGCCTGGAATCCGGGAATCGTACCCCATTACGAGCAGTACTTC CAWNPGIVPHYEQYF
- TRBJ2-3 TRBD2 TRBV30 TGTGCCTGGGTTGCGGGAGTAGGGTCCACAGATACGCAGTATTTT CAWVAGVGSTDTQYF
- TRBJ1-5 - TRBV2 TGTGCCAGCACCGGACAGTCAGGGGAGAGCAATCAGCCCCAGCATTTT CASTGQSGESNQPQHF
- TRBJ2-2 TRBD2 TRBV27 TGTGCCAGCAGGCTTAGCGGGAGGGACACCGGGGAGCTGTTTTTT CASRLSGRDTGELFF